The 14 T cell receptor beta chains reported below all come from one sample, sequenced in a study of blood T cell repertoires in COVID-19. Assay: immunoSEQ multiplex PCR; the TCRdb copy retains only in-frame clones and omits some. The sample contains around 100,000 clones, approximately 88% of which appear only once. Sequenced input: peripheral blood. Receptors were obtained from a woman in her 70s with acute or convalescent COVID-19.

This sequence joins TRBV18 and TRBJ2-4; 8 bases fit TRBD2. The CDR3 runs to 18 residues. Per the germline V gene, CDR1 is KGHSH and CDR2 is LQKENI. Trimming at V came to 6 bases and at J to 0 bases, leaving 13 bases not matched to a gene. The CDR3 DNA follows: TGTGCCAGCTCCAGCCGGCTTCAAGCGGGGGTAGCCAAAAACATTCAGTACTTC. Protein: CASSSRLQAGVAKNIQYF.

The chain joins TRBV12-3 or TRBV12-4 to TRBJ2-3, with D maybe TRBD2 (7 bases). Trimming took off 8 bases at V and 8 bases at J, with 14 bases between the two ends. This CDR3 comprises 12 residues. CDR3 DNA: TGTGCCAGCCATTCAGGGGAGGGTACGCAGTATTTT. This gives the protein CASHSGEGTQYF.

J is TRBJ2-5 and V is TRBV7-2; 15 nucleotides match TRBD2. CDR3 length: 17 amino acids. Looked up from germline, CDR1 is SGHTA and CDR2 is FQGNSA. Trimming removed 4 bases from V and 5 bases from J; junction bases left unmatched: 8. The CDR3 DNA reads as TGTGCCAGCAGCTCGGGGACTAGCGGGAGGTATCGTGAGACCCAGTACTTC. Translating it yields CASSSGTSGRYRETQYF.

This chain links TRBV18 with TRBJ2-7, with 8 bases aligning to TRBD1. V trimming: 4 bases; J trimming: 6 bases; junction bases outside the gene matches: 5. The CDR3 has 13 amino acids. Germline V gene data show CDR1 as KGHSH and CDR2 as LQKENI. CDR3 in amino acids: CASSLDRVSEQYF. CDR3 sequence (DNA): TGTGCCAGCTCACTGGACAGGGTCAGCGAGCAGTACTTC.

The V call is TRBV5-1, the J call TRBJ1-3; TRBD1 aligns across 7 bases. The ends lost 0 bases at V and 8 bases at J; junction bases unmatched: 2. CDR3 length: 13 amino acids. Per the germline V gene, CDR1 is SGHRS and CDR2 is YFSETQ. The CDR3 nucleotides are TGCGCCAGCAGCTTGGACAGGGGACACACCATATATTTT. Its translation is CASSLDRGHTIYF.

The genes are TRBV28 and TRBJ2-1; a weak D match, TRBD2 (6 bases). V was clipped by 7 bases and J by 0 bases, with 16 bases between them. This CDR3 has 16 amino acids. The germline V gene has CDR1 MDHEN and CDR2 SYDVKM. CDR3 sequence (DNA): TGTGCCAGCAACGTAGCCCGGGGACTCTCCTACAATGAGCAGTTCTTC. Its protein is CASNVARGLSYNEQFF.

V usage is TRBV7-2 and J usage is TRBJ1-6; 8 bases are a match to TRBD1. The CDR3 consists of 14 residues. V was clipped by 2 bases and J by 16 bases; unmatched bases: 10. Per the germline V gene, CDR1 is SGHTA and CDR2 is FQGNSA. Here the CDR3 reads CASSLSDRGGILHF. CDR3 nucleotides: TGTGCCAGCAGCTTAAGCGACAGGGGAGGCATTCTCCACTTT.

The rearrangement joins TRBV28 to TRBJ2-2, with TRBD2 identical over 9 bases. The CDR3 contains 16 residues. Germline V CDR1 and CDR2: MDHEN, SYDVKM. The trim removed 0 bases at V and 1 base at J, leaving 0 bases unmatched. CDR3 sequence: CASSLWTSGNTGELFF. DNA of the CDR3: TGTGCCAGCAGTTTATGGACTAGCGGGAACACCGGGGAGCTGTTTTTT.

The rearrangement links TRBV7-9 to TRBJ1-3; D may be TRBD1 (5 bases). Trimming removed 5 bases from V and 3 bases from J, with 17 bases in between. The CDR3 runs to 16 residues. Germline-derived CDR1 and CDR2 are SEHNR and FQNEAQ (reference sequence). This chain's CDR3 is CASSPQRKTGGNTIYF. In DNA form, the CDR3 reads TGTGCCAGCAGCCCCCAGAGGAAAACAGGTGGAAACACCATATATTTT.

The chain is built from TRBV11-2 and TRBJ2-1; 8 positions match TRBD2. V shed 6 bases and J 0 bases; nucleotides not matched to a gene: 7. This CDR3 region has 16 residues. Germline CDR1 SGHAT, CDR2 FQNNGV. DNA of the CDR3: TGTGCCAGCAGTACGACGGGGGGGAGCTCCTACAATGAGCAGTTCTTC. Its translation is CASSTTGGSSYNEQFF.

The chain uses TRBV5-1 and TRBJ2-7; 9 bases map to TRBD1. Germline CDR1 and CDR2: SGHRS and YFSETQ. The CDR3 runs 15 residues. The trim removed 7 bases at V and 1 base at J, leaving 9 bases unmatched. CDR3 nucleotides: TGCGCCAGCTCGTCGGGGACAGGGAGATCCTACGAGCAGTACTTC. Protein: CASSSGTGRSYEQYF.

The genes are TRBV2 and TRBJ1-4; 8 positions match TRBD1. The CDR3 spans 14 residues. Trimming cost V 6 bases and J 5 bases; bases outside gene matches: 5. CDR1 is SNHLY and CDR2 is FYNNEI in the germline V gene. The chain's CDR3 is CASSRTGRNEKLFF. The CDR3 bases are TGTGCCAGCAGCCGGACAGGGAGAAATGAAAAACTGTTTTTT.

The chain joins TRBV2 to TRBJ2-1; 11 positions agree with TRBD2. Germline lookup yields CDR1 SNHLY and CDR2 FYNNEI. Germline trimming cut 6 bases from V and 4 bases from J; bases unmatched to any gene: 5. The CDR3 has 15 amino acids. CDR3 bases: TGTGCCAGCAGACCACTAGCGGGAGCGTACAATGAGCAGTTCTTC. This sequence encodes CASRPLAGAYNEQFF.

CDR3 amino acids: CASSENRGTEAFF. The CDR3 DNA is TGTGCCAGCAGTGAAAATAGGGGTACTGAAGCTTTCTTT. The gene calls are TRBV6-1 and TRBJ1-1; a possible D gene is TRBD1 (5 bases). The germline V and J ends were trimmed by 2 bases and 5 bases, with 9 bases remaining between them. The CDR3 covers 13 residues. Germline values: CDR1 MNHNS, CDR2 SASEGT.